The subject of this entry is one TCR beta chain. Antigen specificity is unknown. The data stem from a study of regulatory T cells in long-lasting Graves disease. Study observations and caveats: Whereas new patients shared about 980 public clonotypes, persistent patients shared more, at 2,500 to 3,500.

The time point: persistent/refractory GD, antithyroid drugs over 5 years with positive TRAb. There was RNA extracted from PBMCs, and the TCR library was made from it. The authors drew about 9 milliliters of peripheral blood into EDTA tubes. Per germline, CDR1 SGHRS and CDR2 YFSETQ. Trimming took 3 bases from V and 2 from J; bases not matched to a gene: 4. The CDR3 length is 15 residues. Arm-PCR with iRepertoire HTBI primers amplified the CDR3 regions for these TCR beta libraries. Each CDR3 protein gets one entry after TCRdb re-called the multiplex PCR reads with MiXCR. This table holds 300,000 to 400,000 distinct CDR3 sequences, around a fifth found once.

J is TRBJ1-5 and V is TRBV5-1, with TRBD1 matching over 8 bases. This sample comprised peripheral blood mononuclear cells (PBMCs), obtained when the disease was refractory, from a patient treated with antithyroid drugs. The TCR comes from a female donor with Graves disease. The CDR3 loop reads CASSWTGSGNQPQHF. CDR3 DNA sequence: TGCGCCAGCAGCTGGACAGGGAGTGGCAATCAGCCCCAGCATTTT.